The TCR beta chain under discussion was sequenced for a study of cytomegalovirus exposure and HLA in healthy donors. Researchers ran the PCR with 60 Vbeta and 13 Jbeta primers. TCRdb keeps only in-frame clones here, not all; method: immunoSEQ multiplex PCR. This sample carries about 55,000 clones, 75% to 85% of them seen once, and the ten largest clones take approximately 1.4%. The V end was cut by 3 bases, the J end by 5 bases, with 8 bases between. This CDR3 region has 13 residues. Germline lookup yields CDR1 SGHAT and CDR2 FQNNGV. Study results and limitations: When the data were analyzed later, several of the most significant clusters appeared to be linked to common viral pathogens.

In the case of this clone: What it binds is not known.

The rearrangement joins TRBV11-2 to TRBJ1-5; maybe TRBD1 (5 bases). The receptor comes from a female donor in good health and CMV-seronegative. The sequencing input was PBMCs. CDR3 sequence: CASSFRGDQPQHF. The DNA of the CDR3 is TGTGCCAGCAGCTTTCGGGGGGATCAGCCCCAGCATTTT.